This TCR beta chain derives from a study of OX40 agonist ivuxolimab in advanced cancers. Study-wide context: Patients receiving dose escalation had hepatocellular carcinoma, melanoma, renal cell or head and neck cancer.

Generated by immunoSEQ multiplex PCR, the TCRdb table keeps only in-frame clones and is missing some. Of approximately 61,000 clones in the sample, roughly 92% were seen once. CDR1 is SGHRS, CDR2 YFSETQ, per germline. The CDR3 covers 15 residues. Trimming took off 0 bases at V and 0 bases at J, with 8 bases between the two ends. J is TRBJ2-3 and V is TRBV5-1; D is unclear. The receptor's source is an adult with an advanced solid tumor such as melanoma, head and neck, liver or kidney cancer. The sample consisted of CD4+ or CD8+ T cells sorted from blood, taken in a trial of the OX40 agonist ivuxolimab. The CDR3 DNA follows: TGCGCCAGCAGCTTGGGAATTCTTAGCACAGATACGCAGTATTTT. Protein: CASSLGILSTDTQYF. Complete variable domain (other parts from reference TRBV5-1 and TRBJ2-3): KAGVTQTPRYLIKTRGQQVTLSCSPISGHRSVSWYQQTPGQGLQFLFEYFSETQRNKGNFPGRFSGRQFSNSRSEMNVSTLELGDSALYLCASSLGILSTDTQYFGPGTRLTVL.